These 13 T cell receptor beta chains came from one sample sequenced in a study of T-cell memory formation after mild COVID-19. In TCRdb, the 5' RACE reads were re-called with MiXCR into one record per CDR3 protein. The sample consists of about 440,000 distinct CDR3 sequences, 20% of them appearing once. Sequencing was performed on PBMCs or a T cell subset sorted from them (not recorded which). The receptors here all came from an adult woman who had mild COVID-19 (a few samples of this study predate the infection). Cell type and time point are not known.

This clonotype has a handful of counts. The V and J genes are TRBV7-2 and TRBJ2-5, with 9 positions matching TRBD2. Trimming cost V 1 base and J 5 bases; bases outside gene matches: 8. Germline V lookup: CDR1 SGHTA, CDR2 FQGNSA. There are 16 residues in the CDR3. The CDR3 coding sequence is TGTGCCAGCAGCTTAGGAAGGGGACTAGCTTTGGAGACCCAGTACTTC. Protein: CASSLGRGLALETQYF.

This sequence joins TRBV5-6 and TRBJ2-7, with D possibly being TRBD1 (6 bases). The CDR3 has 14 residues. Germline CDR1 is SGHDT and CDR2 is YYEEEE. Trimming removed 4 bases from V and 2 bases from J, with 13 bases in between. CDR3 residues: CASSVGGMAYEQYF. CDR3 sequence (DNA): TGTGCCAGCAGCGTTGGGGGCATGGCCTACGAGCAGTACTTC. The full variable domain, completed using reference TRBV5-6 and TRBJ2-7, is DAGVTQSPTHLIKTRGQQVTLRCSPKSGHDTVSWYQQALGQGPQFIFQYYEEEERQRGNFPDRFSGHQFPNYSSELNVNALLLGDSALYLCASSVGGMAYEQYFGPGTRLTVT.

The chain recombines TRBV18 with TRBJ2-5; no clear D. CDR3 size: 14 residues. V lost 3 bases and J 2 bases, leaving 10 bases between the germline ends. Germline CDR1 and CDR2: KGHSH and LQKENI. This CDR3 reads CASSPWPRQETQYF. The CDR3 DNA follows: TGTGCCAGCTCACCGTGGCCGAGACAAGAGACCCAGTACTTC.

The chain uses TRBV7-9 and TRBJ2-1; TRBD2 matches 7 bases. Trimming at V came to 3 bases and at J to 4 bases, leaving 9 bases not matched to a gene. Germline CDR1 reads SEHNR; CDR2 reads FQNEAQ (reference sequence). The CDR3 length is 16 residues. The DNA for the CDR3 is TGTGCCAGCAGCTTGGGTCTAGCGGAGATATACAATGAGCAGTTCTTC. This translates into CASSLGLAEIYNEQFF.

The J gene is TRBJ1-3, the V gene TRBV3-1; 7 bases are shared with TRBD1. The CDR3 has 17 residues. Germline loops: CDR1 LGHDT, CDR2 YNNKEL (reference sequence). With 6 bases clipped from V and 0 bases from J, the junction kept 11 bases outside the gene matches. The CDR3 DNA sequence: TGTGCCAGCAGTCAGACGGGACAGCAGCACTCTGGAAACACCATATATTTT. Translating it yields CASSQTGQQHSGNTIYF.

The chain recombines TRBV7-3 with TRBJ2-1, with D perhaps assigned TRBD1 or TRBD2 (5 bases each). The germline CDR1 and CDR2 sequences are SGHTA and FQGTGA. The CDR3 contains 14 residues. Deletions cut 2 bases from V and 8 bases from J, with 13 bases between. The CDR3 DNA is TGTGCCAGCAGCTTATTGGGCATGGGGGATGAGCAGTTCTTC. Residues: CASSLLGMGDEQFF.

This clonotype was counted only a few times. The chain combines TRBV5-1 with TRBJ2-7, with 9 bases identical to TRBD1. With V trimmed by 7 bases and J by 4 bases, 9 bases remained unmatched. This CDR3 comprises 14 residues. The germline gives CDR1 SGHRS, CDR2 YFSETQ. The CDR3 region is CASGERTGEYEQYF. CDR3 sequence (DNA): TGCGCCAGCGGCGAAAGGACAGGGGAATACGAGCAGTACTTC.

The genes are TRBV6-5 and TRBJ2-7; 12 nucleotides line up with TRBD2. The J segment lost 3 bases and the V segment lost 6 bases, leaving 3 bases of the junction unmatched. This CDR3 region has 14 residues. The germline CDR1 and CDR2 sequences are MNHEY and SVGAGI. The chain's CDR3 is CASRTLAGGYEQYF. The CDR3 bases are TGTGCCAGCAGGACACTAGCGGGGGGCTACGAGCAGTACTTC.

The V gene is TRBV2, the J gene TRBJ1-1; D gene unclear. Germline V gene data show CDR1 as SNHLY and CDR2 as FYNNEI. The CDR3 extends over 13 amino acids. Trimming left V 6 bases short and J 1 base short, with 9 bases between. The CDR3 nucleotides are TGTGCCAGCAGATATTACAGGAACACTGAAGCTTTCTTT. The encoded protein is CASRYYRNTEAFF.

The chain recombines TRBV30 with TRBJ1-2; TRBD1 is a possible D gene (6 bases). This CDR3 contains 14 residues. Germline values: CDR1 GTSNPN, CDR2 SVGIG (reference sequence). V was trimmed by 7 bases and J by 0 bases, leaving 15 bases between them. CDR3 protein: CAYALQGANYGYTF. The CDR3 DNA is TGTGCCTACGCCCTACAGGGCGCTAACTATGGCTACACCTTC.

The V and J genes are TRBV24-1 and TRBJ2-1, with 8 bases that match TRBD1. The V and J ends lost 6 bases and 10 bases, in that order; junction bases with no gene match: 4. In germline, CDR1 is KGHDR, CDR2 SFDVKD. The CDR3 runs to 12 residues. For the CDR3, the DNA is TGTGCCACCAGTCTGACAGGGGCCGAGCAGTTCTTC. Amino acid sequence: CATSLTGAEQFF.

This chain joins TRBV3-1 and TRBJ2-5; the D gene is possibly TRBD1 (6 bases). Germline CDR1 and CDR2: LGHDT and YNNKEL (reference sequence). The CDR3 is 15 residues long. The V gene lost 0 bases and the J gene lost 4 bases, with 12 bases spanning the gap. The CDR3 nucleotides read TGTGCCAGCAGCCAAGATCCAGGGGCAGGAGAGACCCAGTACTTC. Its protein product is CASSQDPGAGETQYF.

There are a few counts of this clonotype. The rearrangement links TRBV12-3 or TRBV12-4 to TRBJ1-1, with 10 nucleotides matching TRBD1. This CDR3 comprises 15 residues. The junction had 9 bases not matched to a gene; V was cut back by 5 bases and J by 6 bases. The CDR3 DNA reads TGTGCCAGCAGTGCCGGGGACAGGGGATTGGCTGAAGCTTTCTTT. Encoded protein: CASSAGDRGLAEAFF.